This TCR beta chain was documented in a study of PD-1 blockade in classical Hodgkin lymphoma (dated by TCRdb to 2018 to 2020). For the study in its entirety: Nivolumab dosing was 3 mg/kg intravenously every 2 weeks, continuing until either disease progression or unacceptable toxicity. The study used CyTOF and TCR beta sequencing to define a peripheral blood immune signature of response to PD-1 blockade in classical Hodgkin lymphoma.

Points on this clone: Its antigen specificity is not known. Base qualities are missing; no much larger clone stands one base away.

Sample time point, as interpreted from the label and publication: cycle 2 day 1 (C2D1) of nivolumab. Every trial patient had relapsed following autologous stem cell transplantation, and prior brentuximab vedotin exposure was what differed among cohorts A, B and C. The trial cohort was composed of 56 patients with relapsed/refractory classical Hodgkin lymphoma, for whom complete response, partial response or progressive disease was recorded as best overall response. Single-agent nivolumab was administered to trial patients in the multi-cohort phase II CheckMate 205 trial. An independent review committee assessed best overall response by applying the 2007 International Working Group response criteria. PBMCs from the trial were collected at three points: immediately before nivolumab initiation (C1D1), and during therapy at cycle 2 day 1 and cycle 4 day 1. Peripheral blood was collected in 8 mL Vacutainer Cell Preparation Tubes, from which PBMCs were isolated by centrifugation and then cryopreserved.

Genomic DNA was isolated using the Qiagen DNeasy kit from unsorted PBMCs as well as from negatively selected CD4+ and CD8+ fractions. TCR beta CDR3 regions were subjected to amplification by immunoSEQ multiplex PCR with primers that anneal to V and J segments. Amplification bias was minimized using a synthetic immune receptor repertoire, and residual bias was removed computationally after sequencing. As for the original processing: Custom Python scripts were used to quantify repertoire diversity as the Shannon entropy index. Unsorted, CD4+ and CD8+ repertoires were examined separately, except in combined analyses, for which CD4+ and CD8+ sequences were merged in silico. Clonal expansion was defined as at least a 2-fold frequency increase after treatment relative to C1D1, with a pseudocount of 0.5 for undetected baseline clones. Singleton clones were defined as clones with 0 or 1 copy at C1D1, and non-singleton clones were defined as clones with 2 or more copies. Clones expanded in unsorted samples were annotated as CD4+, CD8+ or unknown by matching protein sequences in sorted samples from the same patient. Wilcoxon tests were applied to paired samples to test diversity changes from C1D1 to C4D1. What TCRdb holds here is the immuneACCESS table cut down to in-frame rearrangements. Part of the clones is not present; checked against another copy, under half of the missing clones reflect an unresolved V gene, and the others are unexplained. The DNA gave D and trimming, while V, J and clone size come from that table. The sample includes approximately 98,000 clones, with roughly 87% observed a single time. The ten largest make up less than 20% of the sample.

Points the paper makes about the study in general: Diversity was lower in patients who began nivolumab less than 1 year after ASCT, so these patients were left out of later analyses to avoid confounding by immune reconstitution. Baseline TCR diversity was reported to be lower in newly diagnosed patients than in healthy donors, and even lower in relapsed/refractory patients. Only a single clinical trial cohort was studied, and what caused the repertoire differences, possibly disease activity or prior therapy, remained undefined. CD4+ but not CD8+ TCR diversity rose significantly by C4D1 (p=0.0027 vs p=0.16), most apparent in complete responders (p=0.02). Among trial patients, those achieving complete response had baseline diversity similar to that of newly diagnosed patients, while diversity was significantly lower in partial responders and progressors.

CDR1 and CDR2 are read off the germline V gene as LGHNT and FRNRAP. Counted from cysteine to phenylalanine, this CDR3 has 20 amino acids. The only DNA kept is the CDR3, 60 bases in frame from the first base. The germline V end is reduced by 0 bases and the J end by 6 bases; junction bases left unmatched: 20. The input for sequencing was peripheral blood mononuclear cells (PBMCs), taken before the second cycle of nivolumab. This receptor was obtained from a human donor with classical Hodgkin lymphoma. The V and J segments used are TRBV12-5 and TRBJ2-7; TRBD1 aligns with 10 central bases. The nucleotide sequence is TGTGCTAGTGGTTTGGTCCGATTGGGACAGGGGACAATTTCACGATTCGAGCAGTACTTC. Translated, it reads CASGLVRLGQGTISRFEQYF.